The next 10 T cell receptor beta chains were all read from a single sample in a study of shared clonotypes between healthy human individuals. Repertoires were generated with immunoSEQ multiplex PCR, while TCRdb's copy carries only in-frame clones and drops some. The sample carries roughly 760,000 clones, approximately 74% recorded once. The material sequenced was memory CD4+ T cells sorted from blood. Described subset: CD45RA-negative fraction. The receptor source for this set is a woman aged 25-40 years in good health.

The rearrangement links TRBV7-9 to TRBJ1-1; possible D gene TRBD1, 6 bases. CDR1 is SEHNR and CDR2 is FQNEAQ in the germline V gene (reference sequence). V lost 8 bases and J 1 base, leaving 11 bases between the germline ends. The length of the CDR3 is 13 residues. The CDR3 loop is CASLGQTNTEAFF. CDR3 nucleotide sequence: TGTGCCAGCCTAGGACAGACGAACACTGAAGCTTTCTTT.

The table lists this clone with a few counts. The chain uses TRBV6-1 and TRBJ2-7, with D possibly TRBD2 on 6 matching bases. Looked up from germline, CDR1 is MNHNS and CDR2 is SASEGT. V was clipped by 8 bases and J by 5 bases, with 16 bases between them. This CDR3 is built from 13 residues. The CDR3 loop reads CASLTRSPHEQYF. CDR3 nucleotide sequence: TGTGCCAGCCTGACTAGGAGTCCCCACGAGCAGTACTTC.

This clone came up once. This chain connects TRBV5-1 to TRBJ2-7; TRBD1 matches at 12 bases. CDR3 length equals 13 residues. The V and J ends lost 7 bases and 2 bases, in that order; junction bases with no gene match: 1. The germline gives CDR1 SGHRS, CDR2 YFSETQ. This CDR3 reads CASWDRGPYEQYF. As DNA, the CDR3 is TGCGCCAGCTGGGACAGGGGGCCCTACGAGCAGTACTTC.

This sequence joins TRBV5-1 and TRBJ2-2; D is possibly TRBD2 (5 bases). Germline-derived CDR1 and CDR2 are SGHRS and YFSETQ. The CDR3 runs to 16 residues. V dropped 4 bases and J dropped 0 bases, with 13 bases sitting between them. The CDR3 DNA is TGCGCCAGCAGCCCCCGTGAAGCGGCGAACACCGGGGAGCTGTTTTTT. It encodes CASSPREAANTGELFF.

The chain links TRBV16 to TRBJ1-5; the D gene is possibly TRBD1 (6 bases). CDR1 is KGHSY, CDR2 FQNENV, per germline. The V end lost 1 base, the J end lost 3 bases, and 10 bases lay between the germline ends. The CDR3 is 15 amino acids. Here the CDR3 DNA reads TGTGCCAGCAGCCAATACGGACAGTCCAATCAGCCCCAGCATTTT. Protein sequence: CASSQYGQSNQPQHF.

This chain joins TRBV14 and TRBJ2-3, with 9 bases aligning to TRBD1. The CDR3 is 16 amino acids. The J segment lost 6 bases and the V segment lost 5 bases, leaving 12 bases of the junction unmatched. In germline, CDR1 is SGHDN, CDR2 FVKESK. The CDR3, as DNA: TGTGCCAGCAGCTCTCCTCTTGGACAGGGGACGGATACGCAGTATTTT. It yields the protein CASSSPLGQGTDTQYF.

This chain links TRBV27 with TRBJ2-1; 7 positions agree with TRBD2. V lost 3 bases, J lost 5 bases, and 13 bases stayed unmatched. Germline V lookup: CDR1 MNHEY, CDR2 SMNVEV (reference sequence). The CDR3 length is 17 residues. CDR3 coding DNA: TGTGCCAGCAGTTTCATCTTTGATCAGCGGGACCACAATGAGCAGTTCTTC. Amino acid sequence: CASSFIFDQRDHNEQFF.

The chain recombines TRBV28 with TRBJ1-1; no clear D. Germline CDR1 and CDR2: MDHEN and SYDVKM. This CDR3 has 13 amino acids. V was shortened by 5 bases and J by 1 base, with 8 bases between the two germline ends. The CDR3 nucleotides read TGTGCCAGCAGTGGCGCGTGGAACACTGAAGCTTTCTTT. The encoded protein is CASSGAWNTEAFF.

This clone was counted once. This rearrangement joins TRBV29-1 to TRBJ2-5; D ambiguous. The CDR3 sequence is 11 residues long. Trimming stripped 1 base from V and 5 bases from J, with 5 bases between. Germline V CDR1 and CDR2: SQVTM, ANQGSEA. CDR3 in amino acids: CSVEGKETQYF. Here the CDR3 DNA reads TGCAGCGTTGAAGGTAAGGAGACCCAGTACTTC.

This clone was detected only a few times. V is TRBV11-2 and J is TRBJ2-1; the match to TRBD2 covers 7 bases. The CDR3 contains 15 residues. CDR1 and CDR2 from the germline V gene are SGHAT and FQNNGV. Losses at the gene ends were 1 base for V and 4 bases for J; bases not matched to a gene: 4. The CDR3 reads CASSLASSGYNEQFF. The DNA for the CDR3 is TGTGCCAGCAGCTTAGCGTCTAGCGGTTACAATGAGCAGTTCTTC.